This is a list of T cell receptor beta chains from one sample in a study of T cell repertoires in cytomegalovirus infection. TCRdb passed the reads through MiXCR, listing each CDR3 protein once. Seen here are around 350,000 distinct CDR3 sequences, around 18% observed once, and the top ten hold approximately 10%. Source material: PBMCs. All receptors derive from a human donor in good health (CMV status not recorded). Some clones in this sample may be carry-over from other donors' samples. Both conserved end residues are part of each CDR3. A D gene is named only where the DNA matches it firmly. Size is stated for part of the rows, as once, few or many counts, or as a class when the clone is expanded.

clone size: many; V gene: TRBV7-9; J gene: TRBJ2-1; D gene: .; CDR3 DNA: TGTGCCAGCAGCCTCGGATTTGGCCCGCAGTTCTTC; CDR3 protein: CASSLGFGPQFF
clone size: .; V gene: TRBV6-5; J gene: TRBJ2-2; D gene: .; CDR3 DNA: TGTGCCAGCAGGAAGGGGTCTGGGGCCGGGGAGCTGTTTTTT; CDR3 protein: CASRKGSGAGELFF
clone size: .; V gene: TRBV7-9; J gene: TRBJ2-5; D gene: .; CDR3 DNA: TGTGCCAGCAGCTTGAGAATCGCAGCGGAGCAAGAGACCCAGTACTTC; CDR3 protein: CASSLRIAAEQETQYF
clone size: many; V gene: TRBV12-3/TRBV12-4; J gene: TRBJ2-7; D gene: .; CDR3 DNA: TGTGCCAGCAAATTCGGCCCACCGACTAGGGGCCTTTGGGAGCAGTACTTC; CDR3 protein: CASKFGPPTRGLWEQYF
clone size: .; V gene: TRBV5-1; J gene: TRBJ1-1; D gene: TRBD1; CDR3 DNA: TGCGCCAGCATGGGCCTGGCCAGGGGGACTGAAGCTTTCTTT; CDR3 protein: CASMGLARGTEAFF
clone size: many; V gene: TRBV19; J gene: TRBJ1-5; D gene: .; CDR3 DNA: TGTGCCAGTACCGACGGAGATAGCAATCAGCCCCAGCATTTT; CDR3 protein: CASTDGDSNQPQHF
clone size: few; V gene: TRBV6-2/TRBV6-3; J gene: TRBJ2-2; D gene: .; CDR3 DNA: TGTGCCAGCAGTTACCTACGGGTGAACACCGGGGAGCTGTTTTTT; CDR3 protein: CASSYLRVNTGELFF
clone size: many; V gene: TRBV7-2; J gene: TRBJ2-7; D gene: .; CDR3 DNA: TGTGCCAGCAGCATAAGCTCCTACGAGCAGTACTTC; CDR3 protein: CASSISSYEQYF
clone size: .; V gene: TRBV5-4; J gene: TRBJ2-5; D gene: TRBD1; CDR3 DNA: TGTGCCAGCAGCTACTGGACAGGGAGCCAAGAGACCCAGTACTTC; CDR3 protein: CASSYWTGSQETQYF
clone size: many; V gene: TRBV20-1; J gene: TRBJ2-1; D gene: TRBD2; CDR3 DNA: TGCAGTGTCCCGGGACTAGGGGGACCCTACAATGAGCAGTTCTTC; CDR3 protein: CSVPGLGGPYNEQFF
clone size: .; V gene: TRBV5-1; J gene: TRBJ2-3; D gene: .; CDR3 DNA: TGCGCCAGCAGCTTGGGGGCCCTCGGTGAAACAGATACGCAGTATTTT; CDR3 protein: CASSLGALGETDTQYF
clone size: many; V gene: TRBV19; J gene: TRBJ1-1; D gene: .; CDR3 DNA: TGTGCCAGTAGTATAGGTTCAATGAACACTGAAGCTTTCTTT; CDR3 protein: CASSIGSMNTEAFF
clone size: few; V gene: TRBV10-3; J gene: TRBJ2-5; D gene: .; CDR3 DNA: TGTGCCATCAGTGAGTCGAATATACGAGACAGGCCGATTTCGGACTTC; CDR3 protein: CAISESNIRDRPISDF
clone size: many; V gene: TRBV7-2; J gene: TRBJ1-1; D gene: TRBD1; CDR3 DNA: TGTGCCAGCAGCCGGGGACAGGGTATTGAAGCTTTCTTT; CDR3 protein: CASSRGQGIEAFF
clone size: many; V gene: TRBV14; J gene: TRBJ2-5; D gene: TRBD1; CDR3 DNA: TGTGCCAGCAGCCAAGCGGCTCGGGACAGGGGTCCAGAGACCCAGTACTTC; CDR3 protein: CASSQAARDRGPETQYF
clone size: .; V gene: TRBV19; J gene: TRBJ1-1; D gene: .; CDR3 DNA: TGTGCCAGTAGTATATGGGGCAACACTGAAGCTTTCTTT; CDR3 protein: CASSIWGNTEAFF
clone size: .; V gene: TRBV14; J gene: TRBJ1-2; D gene: TRBD1; CDR3 DNA: TGTGCCAGCAGCCAAGCTGGACAGGGGAGCTATGGCTACACCTTC; CDR3 protein: CASSQAGQGSYGYTF
clone size: .; V gene: TRBV7-2; J gene: TRBJ2-7; D gene: .; CDR3 DNA: TGTGCCAGCAGCTTAGTGACGAGCTCCTACGAGCAGTACTTC; CDR3 protein: CASSLVTSSYEQYF
clone size: many; V gene: TRBV7-8; J gene: TRBJ2-1; D gene: TRBD2; CDR3 DNA: TGTGCCAGCACACCGACTAGCGGGACCGTCTACAATGAGCAGTTCTTC; CDR3 protein: CASTPTSGTVYNEQFF
clone size: .; V gene: TRBV14; J gene: TRBJ2-1; D gene: .; CDR3 DNA: TGTGCCAGCAGCCAAGTCCCGGGTAGGTCCTACAATGAGCAGTTCTTC; CDR3 protein: CASSQVPGRSYNEQFF
clone size: .; V gene: TRBV5-6; J gene: TRBJ1-3; D gene: .; CDR3 DNA: TGTGCCAGCAGTGTGGGGGCGGACACCATATATTTT; CDR3 protein: CASSVGADTIYF
clone size: many; V gene: TRBV6-6; J gene: TRBJ2-3; D gene: .; CDR3 DNA: TGTGCCACCCCCGAGACTCTTACAGATACGCAGTATTTT; CDR3 protein: CATPETLTDTQYF
clone size: few; V gene: TRBV4-1; J gene: TRBJ1-1; D gene: TRBD1; CDR3 DNA: TGCGCCAGCAGCCAAGCTGGACAGGGGAACACTGAAGCTTTCTTT; CDR3 protein: CASSQAGQGNTEAFF
clone size: few; V gene: TRBV28; J gene: TRBJ1-1; D gene: TRBD1; CDR3 DNA: TGTGCCACGGACAGGCAGAGGACTGAAGCTTTCTTT; CDR3 protein: CATDRQRTEAFF
clone size: few; V gene: TRBV12-3/TRBV12-4; J gene: TRBJ2-7; D gene: TRBD1; CDR3 DNA: TGTGCCAGCAGTTTAAACCGGGACAGGGCATCCTACGAGCAGTACTTC; CDR3 protein: CASSLNRDRASYEQYF
clone size: many; V gene: TRBV12-5; J gene: TRBJ2-3; D gene: .; CDR3 DNA: TGTGCTAGTGGTTTTCTAACCCACGGACTCACTACCCACGATACGCAGTATTTT; CDR3 protein: CASGFLTHGLTTHDTQYF
clone size: .; V gene: TRBV10-3; J gene: TRBJ1-5; D gene: TRBD1; CDR3 DNA: TGTGCCATCGGGGAAAACAGGGGAGGGCAGCCCCAGCATTTT; CDR3 protein: CAIGENRGGQPQHF
clone size: many; V gene: TRBV7-8; J gene: TRBJ2-7; D gene: .; CDR3 DNA: TGTGCCAGCAGCACCACCGGGACACCTTACGAGCAGTACTTC; CDR3 protein: CASSTTGTPYEQYF
clone size: many; V gene: TRBV7-2; J gene: TRBJ1-6; D gene: .; CDR3 DNA: TGTGCCAGCAGCCGCCCGCGGCGCCCGGATAATTCACCCCTCCACTTT; CDR3 protein: CASSRPRRPDNSPLHF
clone size: .; V gene: TRBV4-3; J gene: TRBJ2-6; D gene: .; CDR3 DNA: TGCGCCAGCAGTACGGAGGGTGATGGGGCCAACGTCCTGACTTTC; CDR3 protein: CASSTEGDGANVLTF
clone size: .; V gene: TRBV19; J gene: TRBJ2-2; D gene: .; CDR3 DNA: TGTGCCAGTAGTTCCAGGGCTACCGTTACCGGGGAGCTGTTTTTT; CDR3 protein: CASSSRATVTGELFF
clone size: .; V gene: TRBV20-1; J gene: TRBJ2-2; D gene: TRBD2; CDR3 DNA: TGCAGTGCTAGTCGGGAGGGCCCCTCCGGGGAGCTGTTTTTT; CDR3 protein: CSASREGPSGELFF
clone size: few; V gene: TRBV4-1; J gene: TRBJ2-2; D gene: TRBD2; CDR3 DNA: TGCGCCAGCAGCCAAGCTCTCCTCCCAAGCGGGGGAGTGGACACCGGGGAGCTGTTTTTT; CDR3 protein: CASSQALLPSGGVDTGELFF
clone size: many; V gene: TRBV6-1; J gene: TRBJ2-1; D gene: .; CDR3 DNA: TGTGCCAGCCTTCTAGCGACGGGAGCAATGTATGGGTCCTACAATGAGCAGTTCTTC; CDR3 protein: CASLLATGAMYGSYNEQFF
clone size: few; V gene: TRBV20-1; J gene: TRBJ2-1; D gene: .; CDR3 DNA: TGCAGTGCTAGTGCGAGTACCCTCGGAAATACCTACAATGAGCAGTTCTTC; CDR3 protein: CSASASTLGNTYNEQFF
clone size: few; V gene: TRBV20-1; J gene: TRBJ2-5; D gene: TRBD1; CDR3 DNA: TGCAGTGCTAGAGTTCTCCGGGACAGGGAGGAGGGTTACCAAGAGACCCAGTACTTC; CDR3 protein: CSARVLRDREEGYQETQYF
clone size: few; V gene: TRBV5-6; J gene: TRBJ2-3; D gene: TRBD2; CDR3 DNA: TGTGCCAGCAGCTTGGTACTGGCGGGAGCCTACACAGATACGCAGTGTTTT; CDR3 protein: CASSLVLAGAYTDTQCF
clone size: .; V gene: TRBV5-1; J gene: TRBJ2-3; D gene: .; CDR3 DNA: TGCGCCAGCAGCCCGGGGACCGGCACCCCAGATACGCAGTATTTT; CDR3 protein: CASSPGTGTPDTQYF
clone size: few; V gene: TRBV7-9; J gene: TRBJ1-5; D gene: .; CDR3 DNA: TGTGCCAGCAGCTTCTTTAGGGGAGGGCTCGCTCAGCCCCAGCATTTT; CDR3 protein: CASSFFRGGLAQPQHF
clone size: .; V gene: TRBV3-1; J gene: TRBJ2-7; D gene: .; CDR3 DNA: TGTGCCAGCAGCCAAGGGATTGCGATTGGATACGAGCAGTACTTC; CDR3 protein: CASSQGIAIGYEQYF
clone size: .; V gene: TRBV6-2/TRBV6-3; J gene: TRBJ2-2; D gene: .; CDR3 DNA: TGTGCCAGCAGTGGGGCCCGCGGAGCCGCCGGGGAGCTGTTTTTT; CDR3 protein: CASSGARGAAGELFF
clone size: few; V gene: TRBV4-3; J gene: TRBJ2-1; D gene: .; CDR3 DNA: TGCGCCAGCAGCCGGGGTGGGGCGGGGTACAATGAGCAGTTCTTC; CDR3 protein: CASSRGGAGYNEQFF
clone size: .; V gene: TRBV5-5; J gene: TRBJ2-3; D gene: TRBD1; CDR3 DNA: TGTGCCAGCAGCCCGGGGGACAGGGGGCTCGTAGATACGCAGTATTTT; CDR3 protein: CASSPGDRGLVDTQYF
clone size: .; V gene: TRBV5-1; J gene: TRBJ2-3; D gene: .; CDR3 DNA: TGCGCCAGCAGCTTGGGAAGGGTAGCAGATACGCAGTATTTT; CDR3 protein: CASSLGRVADTQYF
clone size: .; V gene: TRBV6-1; J gene: TRBJ1-4; D gene: .; CDR3 DNA: TGTGCCAGCAGTACGGTCAGCCTTAATGAAAAACTGTTTTTT; CDR3 protein: CASSTVSLNEKLFF
clone size: few; V gene: TRBV6-5; J gene: TRBJ2-2; D gene: TRBD2; CDR3 DNA: TGTGCCAGCAGTTACCAGCGGGAGGGCACCGGGGAGCTGTTTTTT; CDR3 protein: CASSYQREGTGELFF